These 29 T cell receptor beta chains were all obtained from the same sample, sequenced in a study of T cell responses to AZD1222 COVID-19 vaccine. This table comes from immunoSEQ multiplex PCR, and its TCRdb copy is limited to in-frame clones, with some not included. The data contain 95,000 to 150,000 clones, roughly 90% of them singletons. This specimen was peripheral blood, taken on day 0 of AZD1222 vaccination. The receptors stem from an adult in good health.

The sample holds one count of this clone. This sequence joins TRBV11-3 and TRBJ2-7; possibly TRBD1 for D (6 bases). Trimming removed 4 bases from V and 5 bases from J, with 12 bases in between. The germline V gene encodes CDR1 SGHNT and CDR2 YENEEA. This CDR3 spans 13 amino acids. The DNA for the CDR3 is TGTGCCAGCAGCTCCTTTACAGGGAACGAGCAGTACTTC. Residues: CASSSFTGNEQYF. The variable domain in full, completed from reference TRBV11-3 and TRBJ2-7, reads EAGVVQSPRYKIIEKKQPVAFWCNPISGHNTLYWYLQNLGQGPELLIRYENEEAVDDSQLPKDRFSAERLKGVDSTLKIQPAELGDSAVYLCASSSFTGNEQYFGPGTRLTVT.

This clone appeared once. The CDR3 loop reads CASSFGQGEQYF. The CDR3 nucleotides read TGTGCCAGCAGCTTCGGACAGGGCGAGCAGTACTTC. J is TRBJ2-7 and V is TRBV7-9; 8 nucleotides match TRBD1. The trim removed 3 bases at V and 6 bases at J, leaving 1 base unmatched. This CDR3 spans 12 amino acids. Germline CDR1 SEHNR, CDR2 FQNEAQ (reference sequence). The variable domain in full, with the rest retrieved from reference TRBV7-9 and TRBJ2-7, is DTGVSQNPRHKITKRGQNVTFRCDPISEHNRLYWYRQTLGQGPEFLTYFQNEAQLEKSRLLSDRFSAERPKGSFSTLEIQRTEQGDSAMYLCASSFGQGEQYFGPGTRLTVT.

This chain connects TRBV5-1 to TRBJ2-1; the D is unclear. CDR1 and CDR2 from the germline V gene are SGHRS and YFSETQ. V gave up 1 base and J gave up 6 bases, with 5 bases separating them. The CDR3 spans 12 residues. The CDR3 DNA reads as TGCGCCAGCAGCTTGAGTGGCAATGAGCAGTTCTTC. Amino acids: CASSLSGNEQFF.

The CDR3 DNA reads TGTGCCAGCTCACCACAGGAGAGGAATGGCTACACCTTC. This sequence encodes CASSPQERNGYTF. The chain carries TRBV18 and TRBJ1-2; D is undetermined. Trimming removed 1 base from V and 6 bases from J, with 9 bases in between. The CDR3 runs 13 residues. The germline CDR1 and CDR2 sequences are KGHSH and LQKENI.

This chain links TRBV5-1 with TRBJ1-4; perhaps TRBD1 as D (5 bases). V lost 4 bases and J lost 8, with 18 bases in between. CDR3 size: 15 residues. Germline CDR1 is SGHRS and CDR2 is YFSETQ. This CDR3 reads CASSTGSGPREKLFF. The CDR3 DNA is TGCGCCAGCAGCACAGGAAGCGGCCCTCGGGAAAAACTGTTTTTT.

The sample holds a few counts of this clone. The CDR3: CASSSQGARVSTDTQYF. DNA for the CDR3: TGTGCCAGCAGTAGCCAGGGGGCCCGGGTGAGCACAGATACGCAGTATTTT. This chain joins TRBV2 and TRBJ2-3; TRBD1 aligns across 8 bases. The junction had 10 bases not matched to a gene; V was cut back by 5 bases and J by 0 bases. The germline gives CDR1 SNHLY, CDR2 FYNNEI. The CDR3 is made up of 17 amino acids.

V usage is TRBV9 and J usage is TRBJ1-2; TRBD1 matches 7 bases. The CDR3 runs to 17 residues. The V and J ends lost 4 bases and 5 bases, in that order; junction bases with no gene match: 17. Germline CDR1 SGDLS, CDR2 YYNGEE. CDR3 DNA sequence: TGTGCCAGCAGCTACTCAAGGACAGGCCGGCGGTGGTATGGCTACACCTTC. This gives the protein CASSYSRTGRRWYGYTF.

The V and J genes are TRBV18 and TRBJ2-5; 10 bases map to TRBD1. The trim removed 3 bases at V and 9 bases at J, leaving 7 bases unmatched. This CDR3 comprises 14 residues. The germline V gene has CDR1 KGHSH and CDR2 LQKENI. The CDR3 here is CASSPRTGGMAQYF. The DNA for the CDR3 is TGTGCCAGCTCACCGCGGACAGGGGGGATGGCCCAGTACTTC.

The chain has TRBV27 and TRBJ2-7; D remains ambiguous. CDR1 and CDR2 from the germline V gene are MNHEY and SMNVEV (reference sequence). The CDR3 has 15 residues. Trimming stripped 4 bases from V and 1 base from J, with 14 bases between. CDR3 DNA: TGTGCCAGCAGTTCCCCCCGTGGGCGGTCCTACGAGCAGTACTTC. Amino acids: CASSSPRGRSYEQYF.

This chain links TRBV5-6 with TRBJ1-5; D gene uncertain. V shed 0 bases and J shed 5 bases, with 12 bases lying between them. CDR1 and CDR2 (germline): SGHDT, YYEEEE. The CDR3 runs 15 residues. This CDR3 is CASSLGSAGYQPQHF. The CDR3 DNA reads TGTGCCAGCAGCTTGGGGTCGGCAGGTTATCAGCCCCAGCATTTT.

A single count supports this clone. The rearrangement uses TRBV7-9 and TRBJ1-2; tentative D call: TRBD1 (6 bases). The V gene's germline CDR1 is SEHNR and CDR2 FQNEAQ (reference sequence). Deletions cut 7 bases from V and 0 bases from J, with 18 bases between. This CDR3 spans 16 amino acids. CDR3 sequence reads: CASTPLRDTANYGYTF. In nucleotides, the CDR3 is TGTGCCAGCACCCCATTACGGGACACAGCTAACTATGGCTACACCTTC.

The genes are TRBV6-5 and TRBJ1-5; no firm D call. Germline V gives CDR1 MNHEY, CDR2 SVGAGI. Trimming shortened V by 0 bases and J by 6 bases, and 12 bases separated the two germline ends. The CDR3 totals 15 residues. The CDR3 region has the DNA TGTGCCAGCAGTTACTCAGCATCGGGGAGTCAGCCCCAGCATTTT. Residues: CASSYSASGSQPQHF.

The count of this clone is one. This rearrangement joins TRBV20-1 to TRBJ2-3; 11 bases align to TRBD2. V dropped 3 bases and J dropped 6; count of bases not matched to a gene: 8. The germline V gene has CDR1 DFQATT and CDR2 SNEGSKA (reference sequence). The CDR3 is made up of 15 amino acids. CDR3 sequence (DNA): TGCAGTGCTAGTGCTCTAGCGGGGGGAACTGATACGCAGTATTTT. This sequence encodes CSASALAGGTDTQYF.

This clone was seen only once. This chain uses TRBV6-4 with TRBJ1-1; TRBD1 might be the D (6 bases). The V gene lost 4 bases and the J gene lost 1 base, with 7 bases spanning the gap. Germline CDR1 is MRHNA and CDR2 is SNTAGT. This CDR3 has 13 residues. The CDR3 coding sequence is TGTGCCAGCAGTGCACAGGGGAACACTGAAGCTTTCTTT. It encodes CASSAQGNTEAFF.

The V gene is TRBV7-3, the J gene TRBJ2-3; D unresolved. Germline assignment: CDR1 SGHTA and CDR2 FQGTGA. The CDR3 extends over 13 amino acids. V lost 1 base, J lost 5 bases, and 7 bases lay in between. CDR3 residues: CASSLRFGDTQYF. The DNA of the CDR3 is TGTGCCAGCAGCTTAAGATTCGGAGATACGCAGTATTTT.

The chain combines TRBV11-3 with TRBJ1-1; TRBD1 might be the D (5 bases). The V gene lost 8 bases and the J gene lost 1 base, with 23 bases spanning the gap. CDR1 SGHNT and CDR2 YENEEA come from the germline V gene. This CDR3 is 17 amino acids long. The DNA for the CDR3 is TGTGCCAGCTTCGTCCCCAACTTGGGGCTAGGGAACACTGAAGCTTTCTTT. It codes for CASFVPNLGLGNTEAFF.

V gene TRBV7-9 combines with J gene TRBJ1-1; D may be TRBD1 (6 bases). V shed 0 bases and J shed 3 bases, with 8 bases lying between them. The germline V gene encodes CDR1 SEHNR and CDR2 FQNEAQ (reference sequence). This CDR3 contains 14 residues. This chain's CDR3 is CASSLASGDTEAFF. CDR3 coding DNA: TGTGCCAGCAGCTTAGCGTCAGGGGACACTGAAGCTTTCTTT.

This clone has a handful of counts. The chain has TRBV2 and TRBJ1-5; D perhaps matches TRBD1 (5 bases). Germline V gives CDR1 SNHLY, CDR2 FYNNEI. The CDR3 covers 12 residues. The V gene lost 10 bases and the J gene lost 7 bases, with 14 bases spanning the gap. The CDR3 loop reads CATGRERQPQHF. The CDR3 DNA sequence: TGTGCCACCGGCAGGGAAAGGCAGCCCCAGCATTTT.

This chain links TRBV19 with TRBJ1-6, with D tentatively TRBD1 (5 bases). The CDR3 totals 13 residues. V lost 10 bases and J 7 bases, leaving 14 bases between the germline ends. The germline gives CDR1 LNHDA, CDR2 SQIVND (reference sequence). The CDR3 DNA follows: TGTGCCACCGAGGGGAGGACCAATTCACCCCTCCACTTT. It translates to CATEGRTNSPLHF. Drawing the rest from reference TRBV19 and TRBJ1-6, the complete variable domain is DGGITQSPKYLFRKEGQNVTLSCEQNLNHDAMYWYRQDPGQGLRLIYYSQIVNDFQKGDIAEGYSVSREKKESFPLTVTSAQKNPTAFYLCATEGRTNSPLHFGNGTRLTVT.

The rearrangement links TRBV13 to TRBJ2-5, with D unclear. The V end lost 2 bases, the J end lost 5 bases, and 15 bases lay between the germline ends. Germline V gives CDR1 PRHDT, CDR2 FYEKMQ (reference sequence). This CDR3 contains 15 residues. CDR3 amino acids: CASSLSKQVLETQYF. The DNA for the CDR3 is TGTGCCAGCAGCTTATCCAAGCAGGTTCTTGAGACCCAGTACTTC. The full variable domain, rest sourced from reference TRBV13 and TRBJ2-5, is AAGVIQSPRHLIKEKRETATLKCYPIPRHDTVYWYQQGPGQDPQFLISFYEKMQSDKGSIPDRFSAQQFSDYHSELNMSSLELGDSALYFCASSLSKQVLETQYFGPGTRLLVL.

A remark on this clone: At the DNA level, this CDR3 is encoded by other sequences in the same sample as well. The chain has TRBV18 and TRBJ1-1, with D tentatively TRBD1 (6 bases). Trimming took 2 bases from V and 1 from J, leaving 11 bases between them. Germline V lookup: CDR1 KGHSH, CDR2 LQKENI. The CDR3 extends over 15 amino acids. The CDR3 sequence: CASSPRTGQNTEAFF. In DNA, the CDR3 is TGTGCCAGCTCACCAAGAACAGGGCAGAACACTGAAGCTTTCTTT.

The chain recombines TRBV6-5 with TRBJ2-3; TRBD1 aligns across 7 bases. Germline trimming cut 7 bases from V and 2 bases from J; bases unmatched to any gene: 9. The CDR3 contains 15 residues. The V gene's germline CDR1 is MNHEY and CDR2 SVGAGI. The CDR3 coding sequence is TGTGCCAGCACCCCGGACAGGCGGTCCACAGATACGCAGTATTTT. This encodes CASTPDRRSTDTQYF.

The chain combines TRBV30 with TRBJ1-2; D gene uncertain. There are 13 residues in the CDR3. Trimming took off 2 bases at V and 8 bases at J, with 15 bases between the two ends. The V gene's germline CDR1 is GTSNPN and CDR2 SVGIG (reference sequence). CDR3 region: CAWSPKGPGGYTF. The CDR3 DNA sequence: TGTGCCTGGAGTCCTAAAGGGCCGGGAGGCTACACCTTC.

This clone turned up a few times. The CDR3 spells CASSSPSVGVTGELFF. The CDR3 bases are TGCGCCAGCAGCTCTCCCTCGGTTGGGGTCACCGGGGAGCTGTTTTTT. V gene TRBV5-1 combines with J gene TRBJ2-2; D is uncertain. Germline values: CDR1 SGHRS, CDR2 YFSETQ. V was shortened by 3 bases and J by 4 bases, with 16 bases between the two germline ends. The CDR3 has 16 residues.

The chain joins TRBV2 to TRBJ2-1; 7 bases map to TRBD1. The V gene's germline CDR1 is SNHLY and CDR2 FYNNEI. This CDR3 is built from 16 residues. Losses at the gene ends were 6 bases for V and 0 bases for J; bases not matched to a gene: 8. The CDR3 DNA reads TGTGCCAGCAGGGACAGGTCCCTTAGCTCCTACAATGAGCAGTTCTTC. Translating gives CASRDRSLSSYNEQFF.

The chain recombines TRBV30 with TRBJ2-3; 8 bases align to TRBD2. Germline CDR1 GTSNPN, CDR2 SVGIG (reference sequence). CDR3 size: 14 residues. The junction had 8 bases not matched to a gene; V was cut back by 0 bases and J by 9 bases. CDR3 bases: TGTGCCTGGAGTGTTGGTGCGACGGGGGGGACGCAGTATTTT. Translating gives CAWSVGATGGTQYF.

The J gene is TRBJ2-1, the V gene TRBV11-2, with D possibly TRBD2 on 5 matching bases. Germline CDR1 is SGHAT and CDR2 is FQNNGV. V lost 1 base, J lost 9 bases, and 13 bases lay in between. This CDR3 has 14 amino acids. CDR3 amino acids: CASSLVRTPGEQFF. Here the CDR3 DNA reads TGTGCCAGCAGCTTAGTACGGACTCCGGGTGAGCAGTTCTTC.

V gene TRBV5-5 combines with J gene TRBJ2-7; D is undetermined. V was shortened by 4 bases and J by 0 bases, with 5 bases between the two germline ends. Germline V gene sequence: CDR1 SGHKS, CDR2 YYEKEE (reference sequence). The CDR3 contains 12 residues. This chain's CDR3 is CASSLSSYEQYF. DNA of the CDR3: TGTGCCAGCAGCCTCAGCTCCTACGAGCAGTACTTC.

With respect to this clone: The sample holds other DNA sequences that translate to the same CDR3. The chain recombines TRBV5-1 with TRBJ1-1; 10 nucleotides align to TRBD1. This CDR3 spans 14 amino acids. Germline-derived CDR1 and CDR2 are SGHRS and YFSETQ. J gave up 4 bases and V 4 bases, and 4 bases lay outside the gene matches. CDR3 amino acids: CASSPGDRGTEAFF. In DNA, the CDR3 is TGCGCCAGCAGCCCCGGGGACAGGGGCACTGAAGCTTTCTTT.